These 13 T cell receptor beta chains originate from one sample sequenced in a study of T cells in Graves' hyperthyroidism and ophthalmopathy. RNA transcripts gave rise to amplified TCR beta CDR3 regions. Carried out on the TCR CDR3, a first-round RT-PCR used the HTBI primer set. TCRdb called the multiplex PCR reads again in MiXCR, with one record for every CDR3 protein. The data show 600,000 to 700,000 distinct CDR3 sequences, nearly 45% seen once. The sample was peripheral blood or thyroid tissue (not recorded which). These receptors were taken from an adult man with Graves' disease, either hyperthyroidism or ophthalmopathy (not recorded which).

This clonotype was seen many times. The rearrangement uses TRBV2 and TRBJ2-7, with 8 nucleotides matching TRBD1. The CDR3 is made up of 15 amino acids. V shed 1 base and J 5 bases; nucleotides not matched to a gene: 7. Germline CDR1 reads SNHLY; CDR2 reads FYNNEI. The CDR3 spells CASSEGVDRVNEQYF. In DNA, the CDR3 is TGTGCCAGCAGTGAAGGAGTGGACAGGGTTAACGAGCAGTACTTC. Combining the CDR3 with reference TRBV2 and TRBJ2-7 gives the whole variable domain EPEVTQTPSHQVTQMGQEVILRCVPISNHLYFYWYRQILGQKVEFLVSFYNNEISEKSEIFDDQFSVERPDGSNFTLKIRSTKLEDSAMYFCASSEGVDRVNEQYFGPGTRLTVT.

The sample holds many counts of this clonotype. V is TRBV10-3 and J is TRBJ1-2; possible D gene TRBD1, 6 bases. Trimming stripped 0 bases from V and 2 bases from J, with 7 bases between. The CDR3 totals 14 residues. Germline values: CDR1 ENHRY, CDR2 SYGVKD. CDR3: CAISESTGNYGYTF. The CDR3 region has the DNA TGTGCCATCAGTGAGTCAACAGGGAACTATGGCTACACCTTC.

In nucleotides, the CDR3 is TGTGCCATCAGTGAGTCGATCGGGGCCGGTCAGCCCCAGCATTTT. This encodes CAISESIGAGQPQHF. The chain is built from TRBV10-3 and TRBJ1-5; a weak D match, TRBD1 (5 bases). The CDR3 is 15 amino acids. The V gene's germline CDR1 is ENHRY and CDR2 SYGVKD. V was pared by 0 bases and J by 6 bases, with 12 bases between.

In its sample, this clonotype was seen many times. As DNA, the CDR3 is TGCAGTGCTGCCGGGACGGAAGAAGCTTTCTTT. As protein: CSAAGTEEAFF. The chain combines TRBV20-1 with TRBJ1-1; maybe TRBD1 (5 bases). This CDR3 spans 11 amino acids. CDR1 and CDR2 (germline): DFQATT, SNEGSKA (reference sequence). V lost 5 bases and J 8 bases, leaving 12 bases between the germline ends.

In this sample, this clonotype turned up a few times. The CDR3 sequence: CASSPGTRQETQYF. In DNA, the CDR3 is TGTGCCAGCAGTCCCGGGACTAGACAAGAGACCCAGTACTTC. This chain joins TRBV2 and TRBJ2-5, with 8 bases matching TRBD2. CDR1 is SNHLY and CDR2 is FYNNEI in the germline V gene. Trimming took 5 bases from V and 2 from J; bases not matched to a gene: 4. CDR3 size: 14 residues.

This sequence joins TRBV29-1 and TRBJ1-4; D is unresolved. The CDR3 is made up of 15 amino acids. The V end was cut by 4 bases, the J end by 0 bases, with 12 bases between. Germline V gives CDR1 SQVTM, CDR2 ANQGSEA. In DNA, the CDR3 is TGCAGCGTTGCAGAAGCGAAGGCAACTAATGAAAAACTGTTTTTT. Translating gives CSVAEAKATNEKLFF. The entire variable domain, with the rest obtained from reference TRBV29-1 and TRBJ1-4, is as follows: SAVISQKPSRDICQRGTSLTIQCQVDSQVTMMFWYRQQPGQSLTLIATANQGSEATYESGFVIDKFPISRPNLTFSTLTVSNMSPEDSSIYLCSVAEAKATNEKLFFGSGTQLSVL.

This chain joins TRBV12-3 or TRBV12-4 and TRBJ1-1; no reliable D call. The CDR3 runs 15 residues. CDR3 sequence: CASGLVDSGGGKAFF. The CDR3 DNA follows: TGTGCTAGTGGTTTGGTGGACTCAGGAGGAGGAAAGGCTTTCTTT.

The rearrangement joins TRBV10-2 to TRBJ2-7; TRBD2 aligns across 7 bases. In germline, CDR1 is WSHSY, CDR2 SAAADI. This CDR3 spans 14 amino acids. The ends lost 3 bases at V and 7 bases at J; junction bases unmatched: 9. The CDR3 nucleotides are TGCGCCAGCAGTGAAAGGCGGGAGATTGGAGAGCAGTACTTC. Translated: CASSERREIGEQYF.

In this sample, this clonotype turned up many times. The V and J genes are TRBV10-3 and TRBJ1-1, with TRBD1 matching 10 bases. This CDR3 comprises 13 residues. Germline trimming cut 9 bases from V and 3 bases from J; bases unmatched to any gene: 4. CDR1 ENHRY and CDR2 SYGVKD come from the germline V gene. Here the CDR3 DNA reads TGTGCCATGGGGACAGGGGCATACACTGAAGCTTTCTTT. This translates into CAMGTGAYTEAFF.

The gene calls are TRBV7-8 and TRBJ1-2; 7 bases align to TRBD1. V trimming: 4 bases; J trimming: 2 bases; junction bases outside the gene matches: 10. The CDR3 has 16 amino acids. The germline gives CDR1 SGHVS, CDR2 FQNEAQ. CDR3 amino acids: CASSYPSGTVNYGYTF. CDR3 nucleotides: TGTGCCAGCAGCTACCCCTCGGGGACAGTAAACTATGGCTACACCTTC.

V is TRBV10-3 and J is TRBJ1-5; D unclear. V was shortened by 10 bases and J by 0 bases, with 16 bases between the two germline ends. The CDR3 has 15 residues. Looked up from germline, CDR1 is ENHRY and CDR2 is SYGVKD. The CDR3, as DNA: TGTGCCAGCACAGTTACACAGTATAGCAATCAGCCCCAGCATTTT. It is translated as CASTVTQYSNQPQHF.

Worth noting for this clonotype: A single base separates this from a much larger clone, so it may be a read error. The rearrangement links TRBV10-3 to TRBJ1-5; no reliable D call. CDR3 length equals 13 residues. Germline CDR1 and CDR2: ENHRY and SYGVKD. CDR3 loop: CVIRSDLNQPQHF. The CDR3 DNA is TGTGTCATCCGGTCGGACCTAAATCAGCCCCAGCATTTT.

As concerns this clonotype: Compared with germline, one end of the junction differs, possibly owing to a read error. This sequence joins TRBV5-1 and TRBJ1-4; a possible D gene is TRBD1 (5 bases). This CDR3 has 16 amino acids. Germline V gene sequence: CDR1 SGHRS, CDR2 YFSETQ. The CDR3 region is CASSFGTAATNEKLFF. The CDR3 DNA reads TGTGCCAGCAGTTTCGGGACGGCCGCAACTAATGAAAAACTGTTTTTT.